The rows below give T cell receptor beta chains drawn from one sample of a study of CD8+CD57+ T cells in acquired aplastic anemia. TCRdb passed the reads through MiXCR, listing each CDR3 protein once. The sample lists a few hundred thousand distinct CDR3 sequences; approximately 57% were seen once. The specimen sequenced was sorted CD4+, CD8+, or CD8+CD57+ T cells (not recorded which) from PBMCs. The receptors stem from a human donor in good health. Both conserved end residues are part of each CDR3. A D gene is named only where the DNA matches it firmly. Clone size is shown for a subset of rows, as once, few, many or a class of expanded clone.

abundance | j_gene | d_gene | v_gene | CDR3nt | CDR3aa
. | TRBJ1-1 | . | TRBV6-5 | TGTGCCAGCAGTATCACTCAGGGATGGGGCACTGAAGCTTTCTTT | CASSITQGWGTEAFF
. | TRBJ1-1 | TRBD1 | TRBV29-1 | TGCAGCGTGAACGCCGGGACAGGGGTGAACACTGAAGCTTTCTTT | CSVNAGTGVNTEAFF
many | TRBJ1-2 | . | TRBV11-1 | TGTGCCAGCAGCTTTATGGCCTTGGGTGTGGATGGCTACACCTTC | CASSFMALGVDGYTF
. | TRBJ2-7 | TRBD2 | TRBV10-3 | TGTCCCAGCAGTCCAATTCCCGGGACTAGCGAATTTTACGAGCAGTACTTC | CPSSPIPGTSEFYEQYF
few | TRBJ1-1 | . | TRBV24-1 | TGTGCCACCAGTGATTTTAGGGGGAATGAAGCTTTCTTT | CATSDFRGNEAFF
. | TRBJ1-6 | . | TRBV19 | TGTGCCACCATGCCCTCAAGGTATTCACCCCTCCACTTT | CATMPSRYSPLHF
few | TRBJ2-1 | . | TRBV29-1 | TGCAGCGTTGTGGGCTCCTGGCAGTTCTTC | CSVVGSWQFF
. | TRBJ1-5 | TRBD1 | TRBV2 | TGTGCCAGCAGTGAATCGGTACAGGGGGCTCAGCCCCAGCATTTT | CASSESVQGAQPQHF
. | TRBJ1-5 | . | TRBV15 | TGTGCCACCAGCAGAGAAAGCAATCAGCCCCAGCATTTT | CATSRESNQPQHF
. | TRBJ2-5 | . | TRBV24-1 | TGTGCCACCAGTGATTTGCTTGACATCCTCCAAGAGACCCAGTACTTC | CATSDLLDILQETQYF
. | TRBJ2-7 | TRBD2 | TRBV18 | TGTGCCAGCTCACCAGGATCACTAGCGGATTCCTACGAGCAGTACTTC | CASSPGSLADSYEQYF
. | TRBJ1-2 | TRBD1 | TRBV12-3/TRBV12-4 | TGTGCCAGCAGTGAAGGGGGCAGCAACTATGGCTACACCTTC | CASSEGGSNYGYTF
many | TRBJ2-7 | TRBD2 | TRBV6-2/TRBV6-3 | TGTGCCAGCATCCGGGCGGGAGACTACGAGCAGTACTTC | CASIRAGDYEQYF
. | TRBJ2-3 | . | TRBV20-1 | TGCAGTGCCACGCTTTTGGGGGGATTCACAGATACGCAGTATTTT | CSATLLGGFTDTQYF
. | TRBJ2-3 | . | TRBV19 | TGTGCCAGTAGTGGCTGGAGCACAGATACGCAGTATTTT | CASSGWSTDTQYF
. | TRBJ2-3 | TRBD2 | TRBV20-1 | TGCAGTGCTAGACCTGAGGGCGGGGGGATCACAGATACGCAGTATTTT | CSARPEGGGITDTQYF
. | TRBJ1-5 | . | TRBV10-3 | TGTGCCATCAGTGTCGTGTCAGGCAATCAGCCCCAGCATTTT | CAISVVSGNQPQHF
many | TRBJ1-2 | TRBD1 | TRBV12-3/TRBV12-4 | TGTGCCAGCAGTGGACAGGGTGGCGGCTACACCTTC | CASSGQGGGYTF
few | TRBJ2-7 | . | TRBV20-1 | TGCAGTGCTAGAATCGGGGTCTCCTACGAGCAGTACTTC | CSARIGVSYEQYF
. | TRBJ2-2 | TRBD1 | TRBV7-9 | TGTGCCAGCAGCCCGTTCGACAGGGGGAACATCGGGGAGCTGTTTTTT | CASSPFDRGNIGELFF
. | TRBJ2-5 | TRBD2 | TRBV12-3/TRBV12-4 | TGTGCCAGCAGTTCCCGACTAGCAGCGTACCAAGAGACCCAGTACTTC | CASSSRLAAYQETQYF
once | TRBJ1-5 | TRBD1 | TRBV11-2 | TGTGCCAGCAGCTGGACAGGATATAGCAATCAGCCCCAGCATTTT | CASSWTGYSNQPQHF
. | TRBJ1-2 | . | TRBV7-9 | TGTGCCAGCAGCCCGCCCAGCCACTATGGCTACACCTTC | CASSPPSHYGYTF
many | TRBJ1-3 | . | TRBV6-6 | TGTGCCAGCAGTTACTTCCCCCTCTCTGGAAACACCATATATTTT | CASSYFPLSGNTIYF
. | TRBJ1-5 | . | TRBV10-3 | TGTGCCATCAGTGACACGAATCAGCCCCAGCATTTT | CAISDTNQPQHF
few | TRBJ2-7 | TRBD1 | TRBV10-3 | TGTGCCACCTCAGGGGGCGGCTACGAGCAGTACTTC | CATSGGGYEQYF
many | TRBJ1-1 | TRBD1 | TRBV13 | TGTGCCAGCAGCCCCGCAGGGGGGGCTGAAGCTTTCTTT | CASSPAGGAEAFF
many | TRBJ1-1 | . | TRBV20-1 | TGCAGTGCTAGAGACAGCATGAACACTGAAGCTTTCTTT | CSARDSMNTEAFF
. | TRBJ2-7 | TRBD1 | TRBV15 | TGTGCCACCAGCAGACCATTTCCGGGACAGGGGGCCGAGCAGTACTTC | CATSRPFPGQGAEQYF
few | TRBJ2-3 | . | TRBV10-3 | TGTGCCATCAGCCTAGACAGTCCCCACACAGATACGCAGTATTTT | CAISLDSPHTDTQYF
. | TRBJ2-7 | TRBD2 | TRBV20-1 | TGCAGTGCTAGGGAGGCTAGCGGGGGAGGCCACCCTTCCTACGAGCAGTACTTC | CSAREASGGGHPSYEQYF
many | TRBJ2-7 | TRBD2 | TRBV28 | TGTGCCAGCAGGATCGGACTAGCGGACTACGAGCAGTACTTC | CASRIGLADYEQYF
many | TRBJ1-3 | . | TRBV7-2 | TGTGCCAGCAGCCCAGCTCTAACCTCTGGAAACACCATATATTTT | CASSPALTSGNTIYF
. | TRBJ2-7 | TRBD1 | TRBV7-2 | TGTGCCAGCAGCTTAGGGACAGGTTTGGGAGAGCAGTACTTC | CASSLGTGLGEQYF
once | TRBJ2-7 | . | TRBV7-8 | TGTGCCAGCAGCTTCCGGCGAGGCTCCTACGAGCAGTACTTC | CASSFRRGSYEQYF
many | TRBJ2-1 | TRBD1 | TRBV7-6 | TGTGCCAGCAGCGCAGGACAGGGGAATGAGCAGTTCTTC | CASSAGQGNEQFF
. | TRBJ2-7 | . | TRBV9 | TGTGCCAGCAGCCCTCCAGGGGCGGTGTACGAGCAGTACTTC | CASSPPGAVYEQYF
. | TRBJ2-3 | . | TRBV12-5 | TGTGCTAGTGGTTTGTTCACCTCAGGTACGCAGTATTTT | CASGLFTSGTQYF
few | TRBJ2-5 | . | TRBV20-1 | TGCAGTGCTAGGGACGGTCCGGGGACCCAGTACTTC | CSARDGPGTQYF
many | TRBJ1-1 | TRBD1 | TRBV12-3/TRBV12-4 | TGTGCCAGCAGTTCGGGACAGGGGTTAACTGAAGCTTTCTTT | CASSSGQGLTEAFF
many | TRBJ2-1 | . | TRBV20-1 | TGCAGTGCTAGAGTGACCTACAATGAGCAGTTCTTC | CSARVTYNEQFF
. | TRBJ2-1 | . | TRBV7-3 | TGTGCCAGCAGCTTAGGAGCGAGCTCCTACAATGAGCAGTTCTTC | CASSLGASSYNEQFF
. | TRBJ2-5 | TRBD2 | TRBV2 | TGTGCCAGCAGTGAGAGTAGCGGGGCCTCGGGGACCCAGTACTTC | CASSESSGASGTQYF
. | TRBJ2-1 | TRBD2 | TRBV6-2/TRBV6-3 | TGTGCCAGCAGTCTTCGCGGGGGGGCCCCCTCCTACAATGAGCAGTTCTTC | CASSLRGGAPSYNEQFF
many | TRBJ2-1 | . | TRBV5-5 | TGTGCCAGCAGCCCGGTTGTAGGCAGGGGCACCTACAATGAGCAGTTCTTC | CASSPVVGRGTYNEQFF
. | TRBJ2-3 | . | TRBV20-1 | TGCAGTGCTAGAGATCCTCCGGGGGTGGGAGATACGCAGTATTTT | CSARDPPGVGDTQYF
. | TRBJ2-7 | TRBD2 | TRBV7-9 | TGTGCCAGCAGCTTCTCCGGGACTAGCGGGAGGACCTACGAGCAGTACTTC | CASSFSGTSGRTYEQYF
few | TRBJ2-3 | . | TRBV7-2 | TGTGCCAGCAGCTCCAGACAGGGAGGAAGCACAGATACGCAGTATTTT | CASSSRQGGSTDTQYF
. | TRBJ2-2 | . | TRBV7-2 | TGTGCCAGCAGCACTAGGAACGGAGGCACCGGGGAGCTGTTTTTT | CASSTRNGGTGELFF
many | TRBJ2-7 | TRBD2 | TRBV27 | TGTGCCAGCAGTCCGGGGACTATCGGCTTGGAGCAGTACTTC | CASSPGTIGLEQYF
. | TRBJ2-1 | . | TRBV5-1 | TGTGCCAGCACCGCGCGGGGCAATGAGCAGTTCTTC | CASTARGNEQFF
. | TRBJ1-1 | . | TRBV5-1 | TGCGCCAGCAGGAGCGAGATAGGGCACACTGAAGCTTTCTTT | CASRSEIGHTEAFF
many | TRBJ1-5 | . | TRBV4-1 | TGCGCCAGCAGCCAAGACAGTTCCAAACATCAGCCCCAGCATTTT | CASSQDSSKHQPQHF
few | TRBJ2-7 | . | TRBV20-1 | TGCAGTGCTAGCGATCTTACTCTTACCTACGAGCAGTACTTC | CSASDLTLTYEQYF
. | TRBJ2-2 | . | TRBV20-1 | TGCAGTGCTAGAGACGACACCGGGGAGCTGTTTTTT | CSARDDTGELFF